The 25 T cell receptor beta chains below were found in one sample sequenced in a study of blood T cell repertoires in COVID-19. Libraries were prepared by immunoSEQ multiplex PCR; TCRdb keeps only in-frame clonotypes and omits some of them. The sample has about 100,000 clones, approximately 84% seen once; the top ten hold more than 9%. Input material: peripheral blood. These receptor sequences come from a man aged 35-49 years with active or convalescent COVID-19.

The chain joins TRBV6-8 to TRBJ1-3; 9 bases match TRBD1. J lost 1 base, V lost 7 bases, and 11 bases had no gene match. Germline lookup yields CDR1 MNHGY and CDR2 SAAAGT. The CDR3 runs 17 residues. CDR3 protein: CASTSFGQGTSGNTIYF. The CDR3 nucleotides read TGTGCCAGCACCTCCTTCGGACAGGGGACTTCTGGAAACACCATATATTTT.

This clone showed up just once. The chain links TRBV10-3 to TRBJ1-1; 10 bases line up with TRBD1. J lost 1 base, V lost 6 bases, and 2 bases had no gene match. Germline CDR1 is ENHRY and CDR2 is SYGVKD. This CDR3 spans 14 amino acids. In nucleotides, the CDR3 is TGTGCCATCAGCCGACAGGGGGCGAACACTGAAGCTTTCTTT. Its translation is CAISRQGANTEAFF.

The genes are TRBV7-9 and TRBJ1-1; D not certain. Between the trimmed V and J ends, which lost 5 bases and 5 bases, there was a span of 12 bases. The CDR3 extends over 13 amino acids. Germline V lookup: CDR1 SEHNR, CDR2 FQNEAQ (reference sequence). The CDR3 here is CASSRDTNTEAFF. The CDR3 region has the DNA TGTGCCAGCAGCCGCGACACGAATACTGAAGCTTTCTTT.

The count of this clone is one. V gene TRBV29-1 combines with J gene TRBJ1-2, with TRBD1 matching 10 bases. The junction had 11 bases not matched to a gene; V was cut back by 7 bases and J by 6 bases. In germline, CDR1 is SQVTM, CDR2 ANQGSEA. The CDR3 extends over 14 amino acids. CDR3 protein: CSALRDRGGNGYTF. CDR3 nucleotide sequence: TGCAGCGCCTTACGGGACAGGGGAGGGAATGGCTACACCTTC.

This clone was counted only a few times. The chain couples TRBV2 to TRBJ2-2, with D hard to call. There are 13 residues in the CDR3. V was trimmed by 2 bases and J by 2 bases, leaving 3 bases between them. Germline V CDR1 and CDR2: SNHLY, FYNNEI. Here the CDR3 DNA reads TGTGCCAGCAGTGAAACTAACACCGGGGAGCTGTTTTTT. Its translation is CASSETNTGELFF.

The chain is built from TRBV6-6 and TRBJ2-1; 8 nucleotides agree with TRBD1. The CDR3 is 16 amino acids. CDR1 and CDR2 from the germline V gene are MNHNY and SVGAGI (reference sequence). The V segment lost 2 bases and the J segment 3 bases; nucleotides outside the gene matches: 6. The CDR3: CASSYGDRGNYNEQFF. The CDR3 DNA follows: TGTGCCAGCAGTTACGGAGACAGGGGTAACTACAATGAGCAGTTCTTC.

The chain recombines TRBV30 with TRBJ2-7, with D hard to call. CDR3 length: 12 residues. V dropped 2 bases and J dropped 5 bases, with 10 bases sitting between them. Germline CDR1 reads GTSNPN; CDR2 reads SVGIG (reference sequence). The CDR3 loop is CAWSLLRDEQYF. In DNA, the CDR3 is TGTGCCTGGAGTCTATTACGGGACGAGCAGTACTTC.

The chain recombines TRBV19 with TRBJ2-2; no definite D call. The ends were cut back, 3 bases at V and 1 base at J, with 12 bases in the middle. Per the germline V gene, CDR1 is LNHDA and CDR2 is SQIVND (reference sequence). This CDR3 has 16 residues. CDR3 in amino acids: CASSIPTSGNTGELFF. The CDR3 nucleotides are TGTGCCAGTAGTATCCCCACATCAGGGAACACCGGGGAGCTGTTTTTT.

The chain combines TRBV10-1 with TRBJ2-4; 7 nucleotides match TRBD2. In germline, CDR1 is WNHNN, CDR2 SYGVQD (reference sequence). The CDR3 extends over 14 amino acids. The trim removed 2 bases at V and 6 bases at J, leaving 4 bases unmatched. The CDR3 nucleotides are TGCGCCAGCAGTGAGAGAGGGGAGGGAAACATTCAGTACTTC. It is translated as CASSERGEGNIQYF.

The CDR3 is CASRPGQSDSGNTIYF. CDR3 coding DNA: TGTGCCAGCAGACCCGGACAGTCCGACTCTGGAAACACCATATATTTT. V and J are TRBV9 and TRBJ1-3; weak D call: TRBD1 (6 bases). The V gene lost 5 bases and the J gene lost 0 bases, with 15 bases spanning the gap. This CDR3 has 16 residues. The germline CDR1 and CDR2 sequences are SGDLS and YYNGEE.

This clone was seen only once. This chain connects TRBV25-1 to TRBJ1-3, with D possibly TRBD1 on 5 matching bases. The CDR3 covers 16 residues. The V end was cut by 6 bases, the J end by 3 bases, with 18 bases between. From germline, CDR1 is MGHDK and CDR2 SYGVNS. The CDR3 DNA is TGTGCCAGCAGCGATACCTTGGCAGGGAATGGAAACACCATATATTTT. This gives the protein CASSDTLAGNGNTIYF.

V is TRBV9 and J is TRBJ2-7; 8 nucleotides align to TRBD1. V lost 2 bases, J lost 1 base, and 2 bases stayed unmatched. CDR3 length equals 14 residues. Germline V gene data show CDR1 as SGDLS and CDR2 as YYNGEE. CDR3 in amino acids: CASSVGQASYEQYF. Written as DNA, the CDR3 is TGTGCCAGCAGCGTGGGACAGGCGTCCTACGAGCAGTACTTC.

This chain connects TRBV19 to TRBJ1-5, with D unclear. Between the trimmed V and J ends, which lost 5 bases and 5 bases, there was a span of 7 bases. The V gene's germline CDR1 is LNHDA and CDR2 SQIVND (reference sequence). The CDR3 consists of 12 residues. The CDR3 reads CASSRRDQPQHF. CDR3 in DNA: TGTGCCAGTAGTCGGAGGGATCAGCCCCAGCATTTT. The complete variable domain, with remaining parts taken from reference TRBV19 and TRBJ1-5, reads DGGITQSPKYLFRKEGQNVTLSCEQNLNHDAMYWYRQDPGQGLRLIYYSQIVNDFQKGDIAEGYSVSREKKESFPLTVTSAQKNPTAFYLCASSRRDQPQHFGDGTRLSIL.

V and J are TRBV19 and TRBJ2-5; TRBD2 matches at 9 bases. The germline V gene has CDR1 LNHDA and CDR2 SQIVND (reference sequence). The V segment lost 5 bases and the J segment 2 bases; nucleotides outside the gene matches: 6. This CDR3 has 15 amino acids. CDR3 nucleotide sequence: TGTGCCAGTAGTCTTCTAGCGGGGACTCAAGAGACCCAGTACTTC. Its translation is CASSLLAGTQETQYF.

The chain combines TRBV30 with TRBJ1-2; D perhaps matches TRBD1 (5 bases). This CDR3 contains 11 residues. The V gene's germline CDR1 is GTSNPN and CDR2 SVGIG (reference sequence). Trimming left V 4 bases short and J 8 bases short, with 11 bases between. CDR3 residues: CAWKGVGGYTF. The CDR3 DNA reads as TGTGCCTGGAAAGGGGTGGGAGGCTACACCTTC.

CDR3 in DNA: TGTGCCAGCAGCCAGTCTGCCCCAATAGACAGGTTTAATCATGGCTACACCTTC. Translated, it gives CASSQSAPIDRFNHGYTF. The J gene is TRBJ1-2, the V gene TRBV4-2; possible D gene TRBD1, 6 bases. V gave up 3 bases and J gave up 6 bases, with 26 bases separating them. The CDR3 is 18 amino acids. In germline, CDR1 is LGHNA, CDR2 YNFKEQ.

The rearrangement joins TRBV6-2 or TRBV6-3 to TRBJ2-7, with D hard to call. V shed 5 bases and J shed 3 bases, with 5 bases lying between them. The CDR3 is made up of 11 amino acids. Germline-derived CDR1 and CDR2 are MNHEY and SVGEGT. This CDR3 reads CASSQIYEQYF. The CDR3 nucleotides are TGTGCCAGCAGTCAAATCTACGAGCAGTACTTC.

The CDR3 protein is CASSLVSGGHTDTQYF. CDR3 DNA sequence: TGTGCCAGCAGCTTGGTTAGCGGGGGCCACACAGATACGCAGTATTTT. The J gene is TRBJ2-3, the V gene TRBV5-4; 9 positions match TRBD2. Germline lookup yields CDR1 SGHNT and CDR2 YYREEE (reference sequence). The CDR3 is 16 residues long. V lost 0 bases, J lost 2 bases, and 4 bases stayed unmatched.

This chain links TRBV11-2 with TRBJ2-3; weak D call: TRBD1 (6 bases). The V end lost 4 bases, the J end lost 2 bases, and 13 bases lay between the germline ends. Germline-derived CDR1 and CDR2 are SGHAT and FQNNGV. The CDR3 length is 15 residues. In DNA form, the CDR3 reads TGTGCCAGCAGCTCGGGACAATTTTTCACAGATACGCAGTATTTT. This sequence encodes CASSSGQFFTDTQYF.

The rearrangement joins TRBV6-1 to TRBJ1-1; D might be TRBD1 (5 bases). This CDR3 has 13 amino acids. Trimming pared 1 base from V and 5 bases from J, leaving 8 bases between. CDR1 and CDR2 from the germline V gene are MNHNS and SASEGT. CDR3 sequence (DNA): TGTGCCAGCAGTGAAGGGGGCCGAACTGAAGCTTTCTTT. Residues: CASSEGGRTEAFF.

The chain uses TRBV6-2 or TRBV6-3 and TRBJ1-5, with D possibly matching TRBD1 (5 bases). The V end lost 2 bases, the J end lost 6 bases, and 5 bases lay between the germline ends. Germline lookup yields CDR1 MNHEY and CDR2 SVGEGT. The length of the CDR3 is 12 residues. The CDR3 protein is CASSYTGQPQHF. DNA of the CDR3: TGTGCCAGCAGTTACACAGGTCAGCCCCAGCATTTT.

In nucleotides, the CDR3 is TGTGCCAGTACACGCGGGACAGGCCCTCCTAACTATGGCTACACCTTC. This gives the protein CASTRGTGPPNYGYTF. This sequence joins TRBV9 and TRBJ1-2; 8 nucleotides align to TRBD1. Germline V gene sequence: CDR1 SGDLS, CDR2 YYNGEE. This CDR3 is built from 16 residues. J was trimmed by 0 bases and V by 8 bases; bases with no gene match: 12.

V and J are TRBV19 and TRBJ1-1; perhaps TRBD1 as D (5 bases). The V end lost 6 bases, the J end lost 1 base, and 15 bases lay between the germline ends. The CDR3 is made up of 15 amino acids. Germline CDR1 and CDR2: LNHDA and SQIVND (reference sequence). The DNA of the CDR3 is TGTGCCAGTAGACGTAGGCAGGGCGAGAACACTGAAGCTTTCTTT. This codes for CASRRRQGENTEAFF.

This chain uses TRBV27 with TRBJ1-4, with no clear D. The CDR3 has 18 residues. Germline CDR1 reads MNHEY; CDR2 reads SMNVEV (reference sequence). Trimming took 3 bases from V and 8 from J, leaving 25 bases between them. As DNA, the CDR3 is TGTGCCAGCAGTTTGACCCCACCCCGCCCGGGTTCGAAGGAAAAACTGTTTTTT. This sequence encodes CASSLTPPRPGSKEKLFF.

CDR3 residues: CSVVEGRAGGRETQYF. CDR3 nucleotides: TGCAGCGTTGTCGAAGGAAGAGCGGGGGGGCGTGAGACCCAGTACTTC. The V call is TRBV29-1, the J call TRBJ2-5; 10 positions match TRBD2. The trim removed 4 bases at V and 5 bases at J, leaving 13 bases unmatched. The CDR3 runs 16 residues. CDR1 is SQVTM and CDR2 is ANQGSEA in the germline V gene.